This is a list of T cell receptor beta chains from one sample in a study of T cell repertoires in cytomegalovirus infection. Antigens for these TCRs are unknown. TCRdb reanalysed the reads using MiXCR and keeps one entry per CDR3 protein. The table has about 340,000 distinct CDR3 sequences, around 29% seen once. The starting material was cultured PBMCs, obtained from culture after CMV antigen stimulation. These receptors were collected from a human donor in good health (CMV status not recorded). Some clones in this sample may be carry-over from other donors' samples. Each CDR3 is given with its conserved first and last residue. A D gene is named only where the DNA matches it firmly. Clone size appears in some rows only: once, few, many, or a class for an expanded clone.

d_call: NA
j_call: TRBJ2-7
clone_size: NA
v_call: TRBV27
cdr3_aa: CASSPAGLTTYEQYF
cdr3_nt: TGTGCCAGCAGTCCGGCGGGCCTAACAACCTACGAGCAGTACTTC

d_call: NA
j_call: TRBJ2-1
clone_size: NA
v_call: TRBV6-1
cdr3_aa: CASTSRGAGNEQFF
cdr3_nt: TGTGCCAGCACCAGCCGGGGGGCAGGCAATGAGCAGTTCTTC

d_call: NA
j_call: TRBJ1-4
clone_size: many
v_call: TRBV7-2
cdr3_aa: CASSFQGGAEKLFF
cdr3_nt: TGTGCCAGCAGCTTCCAGGGAGGTGCTGAAAAACTGTTTTTT

d_call: TRBD1
j_call: TRBJ1-1
clone_size: NA
v_call: TRBV29-1
cdr3_aa: CSVEDRGQGGTEAFF
cdr3_nt: TGCAGCGTTGAAGATCGGGGACAGGGGGGAACTGAAGCTTTCTTT

d_call: TRBD2
j_call: TRBJ2-5
clone_size: NA
v_call: TRBV7-9
cdr3_aa: CASSPGLAEQETQYF
cdr3_nt: TGTGCCAGCAGCCCGGGACTAGCCGAGCAAGAGACCCAGTACTTC

d_call: TRBD1
j_call: TRBJ2-7
clone_size: NA
v_call: TRBV7-8
cdr3_aa: CASSLAQTGGEQYF
cdr3_nt: TGTGCCAGCAGCTTAGCGCAGACAGGGGGGGAGCAGTACTTC

d_call: TRBD1
j_call: TRBJ1-5
clone_size: few
v_call: TRBV19
cdr3_aa: CASSQLPTGGNQPQHF
cdr3_nt: TGTGCCAGTAGCCAACTTCCGACAGGGGGCAATCAGCCCCAGCATTTT

d_call: NA
j_call: TRBJ2-1
clone_size: NA
v_call: TRBV20-1
cdr3_aa: CSALIDAAPSNEQFF
cdr3_nt: TGCAGTGCTCTAATTGACGCCGCCCCCAGCAATGAGCAGTTCTTC

d_call: NA
j_call: TRBJ2-1
clone_size: NA
v_call: TRBV5-1
cdr3_aa: CASREAGREQFF
cdr3_nt: TGCGCCAGCAGAGAGGCAGGGCGTGAGCAGTTCTTC

d_call: NA
j_call: TRBJ1-1
clone_size: many
v_call: TRBV27
cdr3_aa: CASSSGGNTEAFF
cdr3_nt: TGTGCCAGCAGTTCCGGGGGCAACACTGAAGCTTTCTTT

d_call: NA
j_call: TRBJ2-1
clone_size: NA
v_call: TRBV7-2
cdr3_aa: CASSLKGVRALSYNEQFF
cdr3_nt: TGTGCCAGCAGCTTAAAGGGGGTACGCGCCTTGTCCTACAATGAGCAGTTCTTC

d_call: NA
j_call: TRBJ2-3
clone_size: NA
v_call: TRBV24-1
cdr3_aa: CAPSWRRPTDTQYF
cdr3_nt: TGTGCCCCATCCTGGCGGCGGCCCACAGATACGCAGTATTTT

d_call: NA
j_call: TRBJ2-5
clone_size: NA
v_call: TRBV6-1
cdr3_aa: CASSGQMGETQYF
cdr3_nt: TGTGCCAGCAGTGGACAGATGGGGGAGACCCAGTACTTC

d_call: TRBD1
j_call: TRBJ1-5
clone_size: NA
v_call: TRBV4-1
cdr3_aa: CASSQLLTGGGNQPQHF
cdr3_nt: TGCGCCAGCAGCCAACTTCTAACAGGGGGCGGGAATCAGCCCCAGCATTTT

d_call: TRBD1
j_call: TRBJ1-1
clone_size: few
v_call: TRBV7-3
cdr3_aa: CASSLNRLIPGQGYTEAFF
cdr3_nt: TGTGCCAGCAGCTTAAATCGTTTGATACCGGGACAGGGTTACACTGAAGCTTTCTTT

d_call: NA
j_call: TRBJ1-4
clone_size: NA
v_call: TRBV3-1
cdr3_aa: CASSQDPNEKLFF
cdr3_nt: TGTGCCAGCAGCCAAGACCCGAATGAAAAACTGTTTTTT

d_call: NA
j_call: TRBJ1-5
clone_size: NA
v_call: TRBV19
cdr3_aa: CASNGPAGQPQHF
cdr3_nt: TGTGCCAGTAATGGGCCCGCGGGGCAGCCCCAGCATTTT

d_call: TRBD1
j_call: TRBJ1-1
clone_size: NA
v_call: TRBV12-3/TRBV12-4
cdr3_aa: CASTLDRGLTAEAFF
cdr3_nt: TGTGCCAGCACCCTCGACAGGGGGCTTACAGCTGAAGCTTTCTTT

d_call: TRBD1
j_call: TRBJ2-7
clone_size: NA
v_call: TRBV2
cdr3_aa: CASRGQTYEQYF
cdr3_nt: TGTGCCAGTCGGGGACAGACCTACGAGCAGTACTTC

d_call: NA
j_call: TRBJ1-1
clone_size: few
v_call: TRBV11-2
cdr3_aa: CASSLMEDTEAFF
cdr3_nt: TGTGCCAGCAGCTTAATGGAGGACACTGAAGCTTTCTTT

d_call: NA
j_call: TRBJ1-1
clone_size: NA
v_call: TRBV7-9
cdr3_aa: CASSKQGVEAFF
cdr3_nt: TGTGCCAGCAGTAAACAGGGAGTTGAGGCTTTCTTT

d_call: NA
j_call: TRBJ2-1
clone_size: NA
v_call: TRBV4-2
cdr3_aa: CASSQDRGEGGKEQFF
cdr3_nt: TGTGCCAGCAGCCAAGATAGGGGGGAAGGGGGCAAAGAGCAGTTCTTC